The 21 T cell receptor beta chains reported below all come from one sample, sequenced in a study of blood T cell repertoires in COVID-19. Repertoires were generated with immunoSEQ multiplex PCR, while TCRdb's copy carries only in-frame clones and drops some. This table has more than 150,000 clones, around 83% appearing once. The sequenced sample was peripheral blood. Receptors originate from a woman aged 40-49 years with acute or convalescent COVID-19.

V and J are TRBV7-8 and TRBJ1-5, with TRBD1 matching 8 bases. Unmatched junction bases numbered 3, after V lost 3 bases and J lost 2 bases. CDR1 is SGHVS and CDR2 is FQNEAQ in the germline V gene. The CDR3 runs to 15 residues. The CDR3 reads CASSFGQGGNQPQHF. CDR3 DNA sequence: TGTGCCAGCAGCTTCGGACAGGGAGGCAATCAGCCCCAGCATTTT.

The rearrangement links TRBV7-2 to TRBJ2-5, with 7 bases aligning to TRBD2. CDR3 length: 17 residues. V dropped 5 bases and J dropped 2; count of bases not matched to a gene: 14. Germline V lookup: CDR1 SGHTA, CDR2 FQGNSA. CDR3 DNA sequence: TGTGCCAGCAGCCCAGGCGGAGGAGCGGGGATTCAAGAGACCCAGTACTTC. It encodes CASSPGGGAGIQETQYF.

The chain employs TRBV3-1 (or the pseudogene TRBV3-2) and TRBJ2-7, with D possibly being TRBD1 (6 bases). Germline values: CDR1 LGHDT, CDR2 YNNKEL (reference sequence). The CDR3 consists of 16 residues. V was clipped by 0 bases and J by 2 bases, with 14 bases between them. DNA of the CDR3: TGTGCCAGCAGCCAAGAAGGGGGACCCCCCCCCTACGAGCAGTACTTC. Amino acids: CASSQEGGPPPYEQYF.

This clone was counted once. The rearrangement uses TRBV30 and TRBJ1-2; 7 bases are a match to TRBD1. This CDR3 region has 12 residues. J was trimmed by 8 bases and V by 0 bases; bases with no gene match: 3. Germline V gene lookup returns CDR1 GTSNPN and CDR2 SVGIG (reference sequence). The CDR3 DNA sequence: TGTGCCTGGAGTGTAGGGGGCCAGGGCTACACCTTC. As protein: CAWSVGGQGYTF.

The CDR3 here is CATSPSGETDTQYF. The CDR3 coding sequence is TGTGCCACCAGTCCTAGCGGGGAAACAGATACGCAGTATTTT. This rearrangement joins TRBV24-1 to TRBJ2-3, with 9 bases identical to TRBD2. The CDR3 has 14 residues. J was trimmed by 3 bases and V by 6 bases; bases with no gene match: 3. Germline CDR1 reads KGHDR; CDR2 reads SFDVKD.

On this clone: The DNA is left out, because the CDR3 cannot be placed on it with certainty; the CDR3 is given as TCRdb lists it. The chain combines TRBV28 with TRBJ2-3; the table's D call, TRBD1, has no DNA check behind it. The germline gives CDR1 MDHEN, CDR2 SYDVKM. Both ends counted, the CDR3 spans 14 residues. CDR3 sequence: CASSTSGQGDTQYF.

The V and J genes are TRBV5-6 and TRBJ1-1, with D perhaps TRBD1 (5 bases). The CDR3 has 14 residues. V was trimmed by 2 bases and J by 0 bases, leaving 8 bases between them. Germline V gives CDR1 SGHDT, CDR2 YYEEEE. CDR3 sequence: CASSFGGMNTEAFF. The CDR3 coding sequence is TGTGCCAGCAGCTTCGGGGGGATGAACACTGAAGCTTTCTTT.

This chain links TRBV2 with TRBJ1-2; D is possibly TRBD1 (6 bases). Germline CDR1 is SNHLY and CDR2 is FYNNEI. The length of the CDR3 is 15 residues. V was trimmed by 5 bases and J by 6 bases, leaving 19 bases between them. The CDR3 DNA is TGTGCCAGCAGTCCACGTACAGGGAGTGATGATGGCTACACCTTC. This sequence encodes CASSPRTGSDDGYTF.

The V gene is TRBV12-3 or TRBV12-4, the J gene TRBJ1-1; D is uncertain. Trimming left V 2 bases short and J 3 bases short, with 7 bases between. The CDR3 has 13 residues. CDR3 nucleotides: TGTGCCAGCAGTTTAAGAGGGCACACTGAAGCTTTCTTT. Amino acids: CASSLRGHTEAFF.

The chain has TRBV2 and TRBJ2-7, with a weak D call TRBD1 (6 bases). V was pared by 6 bases and J by 5 bases, with 11 bases between. Germline V CDR1 and CDR2: SNHLY, FYNNEI. CDR3 length: 12 amino acids. The CDR3 DNA reads TGTGCCAGCAGCCCACAGGGCCACGAGCAGTACTTC. This translates into CASSPQGHEQYF.

The chain links TRBV7-9 to TRBJ2-3, with a possible D match to TRBD1 (5 bases). Germline lookup yields CDR1 SEHNR and CDR2 FQNEAQ (reference sequence). The V end lost 5 bases, the J end lost 6 bases, and 21 bases lay between the germline ends. This CDR3 has 16 amino acids. In DNA, the CDR3 is TGTGCCAGCAGCCTACCTACGGACATAGAGGAGGATACGCAGTATTTT. As protein: CASSLPTDIEEDTQYF.

To note about this clone: The CDR3 carries no conserved terminal phenylalanine or tryptophan, so it likely arises from a read error. No DNA is shown, since the ends of the CDR3 on it are uncertain; the CDR3 is the one TCRdb lists. The chain employs TRBV6-5 and TRBJ1-1; no DNA check was done on the table's D call, TRBD1. 15 amino acids form the CDR3, both terminal residues included. Germline V gene data show CDR1 as MNHEY and CDR2 as SVGAGI. The CDR3 loop reads CASSYSNPGQGGDFV.

The V call is TRBV5-1, the J call TRBJ2-3, with D maybe TRBD2 (6 bases). The germline gives CDR1 SGHRS, CDR2 YFSETQ. This CDR3 comprises 16 residues. Trimming left V 4 bases short and J 3 bases short, with 18 bases between. The CDR3 nucleotides are TGCGCCAGCAGCCCTAGGTCGGGGGACGGAACAGATACGCAGTATTTT. Encoded protein: CASSPRSGDGTDTQYF.

The rearrangement links TRBV9 to TRBJ2-2; D not certain. The CDR3 length is 12 residues. Trimming cost V 4 bases and J 5 bases, with 6 bases left between them. Germline V gene lookup returns CDR1 SGDLS and CDR2 YYNGEE. The CDR3 protein is CASSINTGELFF. For the CDR3, the DNA is TGTGCCAGCAGCATTAATACCGGGGAGCTGTTTTTT.

The chain combines TRBV19 with TRBJ1-5, with 7 bases fitting TRBD1. CDR1 and CDR2 (germline): LNHDA, SQIVND (reference sequence). V trimming: 5 bases; J trimming: 6 bases; junction bases outside the gene matches: 7. This CDR3 contains 14 residues. The CDR3 coding sequence is TGTGCCAGTAGTCGGGACAGTCGATTTCAGCCCCAGCATTTT. This encodes CASSRDSRFQPQHF. Filled out from reference TRBV19 and TRBJ1-5, the complete variable domain reads DGGITQSPKYLFRKEGQNVTLSCEQNLNHDAMYWYRQDPGQGLRLIYYSQIVNDFQKGDIAEGYSVSREKKESFPLTVTSAQKNPTAFYLCASSRDSRFQPQHFGDGTRLSIL.

The chain links TRBV5-4 to TRBJ2-5, with a tentative D call TRBD1 (6 bases). The germline gives CDR1 SGHNT, CDR2 YYREEE (reference sequence). CDR3 length: 15 amino acids. Trimming cost V 0 bases and J 1 base, with 10 bases left between them. CDR3 sequence: CASSLAQGSQETQYF. CDR3 in DNA: TGTGCCAGCAGCTTGGCACAGGGATCCCAAGAGACCCAGTACTTC.

The rearrangement uses TRBV28 and TRBJ1-5; a possible D gene is TRBD1 (5 bases). The CDR3 is made up of 15 amino acids. The germline V and J ends were trimmed by 10 bases and 2 bases, with 18 bases remaining between them. The V gene's germline CDR1 is MDHEN and CDR2 SYDVKM. The CDR3 DNA sequence: TGTGCCAACGCAGGACAAGGGATGGGCAATCAGCCCCAGCATTTT. This codes for CANAGQGMGNQPQHF.

V gene TRBV11-2 combines with J gene TRBJ2-5; no clear D. The V and J ends lost 1 base and 0 bases respectively, with 9 bases between them. The CDR3 runs to 15 residues. Germline-derived CDR1 and CDR2 are SGHAT and FQNNGV. DNA for the CDR3: TGTGCCAGCAGCTTAGCGTCGTTGTACCAAGAGACCCAGTACTTC. Translation gives CASSLASLYQETQYF. The full variable domain, its missing parts supplied by reference TRBV11-2 and TRBJ2-5, is EAGVAQSPRYKIIEKRQSVAFWCNPISGHATLYWYQQILGQGPKLLIQFQNNGVVDDSQLPKDRFSAERLKGVDSTLKIQPAKLEDSAVYLCASSLASLYQETQYFGPGTRLLVL.

The chain has TRBV5-4 and TRBJ2-2; 7 bases are shared with TRBD1. The length of the CDR3 is 16 residues. Germline CDR1 and CDR2: SGHNT and YYREEE (reference sequence). Trimming took 1 base from V and 7 from J; bases not matched to a gene: 10. In DNA form, the CDR3 reads TGTGCCAGCAGCTTGCTAGGGGGCGCCCCGGGCGGGGAGCTGTTTTTT. This sequence encodes CASSLLGGAPGGELFF.

This clone was seen a single time. This chain uses TRBV27 with TRBJ1-1; D might be TRBD1 (6 bases). The CDR3 extends over 13 amino acids. In germline, CDR1 is MNHEY, CDR2 SMNVEV (reference sequence). Trimming shortened V by 0 bases and J by 5 bases, and 7 bases separated the two germline ends. The CDR3 spells CASSLSRGTEAFF. The CDR3, as DNA: TGTGCCAGCAGTTTATCGAGGGGGACTGAAGCTTTCTTT.

A note on this clone: Other nucleotide sequences from this sample produce the same CDR3. The CDR3 sequence: CASSPRDTDTQYF. The CDR3 DNA reads as TGTGCCAGCTCACCTCGGGACACAGATACGCAGTATTTT. The chain is built from TRBV18 and TRBJ2-3; perhaps TRBD2 as D (5 bases). The CDR3 has 13 amino acids. CDR1 and CDR2 from the germline V gene are KGHSH and LQKENI. Trimming shortened V by 3 bases and J by 2 bases, and 6 bases separated the two germline ends.